Below, 19 T cell receptor beta chains from the same sample are listed, as sequenced in a study of shared clonotypes between healthy human individuals. TCRdb keeps only in-frame clones here, not all; method: immunoSEQ multiplex PCR. Counted here are 2 million to 2.5 million clones, approximately 95% occurring once; the ten biggest clones make up less than 0.15%. Input material: naive CD4+ T cells sorted from blood. The subset was: CD45RA+ positively selected. The receptors were sampled from a man between 18 and 35 years old in good health.

The genes are TRBV5-3 and TRBJ1-3; D gene unclear. TRBV5-3 is treated as an ORF (open reading frame) with a function not yet certain. The V end was cut by 3 bases, the J end by 0 bases, with 13 bases between. This CDR3 has 16 residues. The CDR3 loop reads CARSSILLRSGNTIYF. CDR3 sequence (DNA): TGTGCCAGAAGCTCGATTTTGCTACGCTCTGGAAACACCATATATTTT.

The genes are TRBV28 and TRBJ2-7; unclear D gene. In germline, CDR1 is MDHEN, CDR2 SYDVKM. The CDR3 is made up of 11 amino acids. The ends were cut back, 7 bases at V and 3 bases at J, with 7 bases in the middle. The CDR3 region is CASKDDYEQYF. The CDR3 nucleotides are TGTGCCAGCAAGGACGACTACGAGCAGTACTTC.

The V call is TRBV6-5, the J call TRBJ2-1; D remains unclear. Trimming shortened V by 0 bases and J by 2 bases, and 11 bases separated the two germline ends. Germline CDR1 reads MNHEY; CDR2 reads SVGAGI. The CDR3 is 16 residues long. DNA for the CDR3: TGTGCCAGCAGTTACTCGTGGCCGCCGCCCTACAATGAGCAGTTCTTC. This gives the protein CASSYSWPPPYNEQFF.

CDR3 in DNA: TGTGCCATCAGTCAGGGAGAGACCTACGAGCAGTACTTC. This codes for CAISQGETYEQYF. This chain links TRBV10-3 with TRBJ2-7; D might be TRBD1 or TRBD2, each matching 5 bases. This CDR3 is built from 13 residues. V dropped 5 bases and J dropped 2 bases, with 10 bases sitting between them. Germline V gene lookup returns CDR1 ENHRY and CDR2 SYGVKD.

The rearrangement joins TRBV11-2 to TRBJ1-2; D remains ambiguous. Germline V lookup: CDR1 SGHAT, CDR2 FQNNGV. This CDR3 comprises 15 residues. V was clipped by 4 bases and J by 2 bases, with 14 bases between them. This chain's CDR3 is CASSSLERVNYGYTF. DNA for the CDR3: TGTGCCAGCAGCTCCCTCGAGAGGGTCAACTATGGCTACACCTTC.

This sequence joins TRBV2 and TRBJ1-2; D is perhaps TRBD1 (5 bases). The CDR3 loop spans 14 amino acids. V was clipped by 2 bases and J by 2 bases, with 9 bases between them. Germline V gene lookup returns CDR1 SNHLY and CDR2 FYNNEI. The CDR3 DNA reads TGTGCCAGCAGTGAATCGCCAGGGAACTATGGCTACACCTTC. Translated: CASSESPGNYGYTF.

The CDR3 reads CAISGQGVDGYTF. The CDR3, as DNA: TGTGCCATCAGCGGACAGGGGGTAGACGGCTACACCTTC. This chain connects TRBV10-3 to TRBJ1-2; 10 bases are a match to TRBD1. Unmatched junction bases numbered 6, after V lost 6 bases and J lost 8 bases. Germline lookup yields CDR1 ENHRY and CDR2 SYGVKD. This CDR3 region has 13 residues.

The genes are TRBV6-1 and TRBJ1-2; D gene unclear. V was trimmed by 7 bases and J by 4 bases, leaving 19 bases between them. The germline gives CDR1 MNHNS, CDR2 SASEGT. The CDR3 length is 15 residues. The DNA of the CDR3 is TGTGCCAGCAATATTCCGGGAAACCCGCCCTATGGCTACACCTTC. It encodes CASNIPGNPPYGYTF.

V and J are TRBV9 and TRBJ2-7; TRBD2 matches at 7 bases. The CDR3 totals 16 residues. V was pared by 0 bases and J by 2 bases, with 8 bases of the junction left unmatched. Germline loops: CDR1 SGDLS, CDR2 YYNGEE. The CDR3 protein is CASSVDWGRATYEQYF. The CDR3 coding sequence is TGTGCCAGCAGCGTAGATTGGGGGAGGGCAACCTACGAGCAGTACTTC.

V and J are TRBV19 and TRBJ2-7; 15 bases are shared with TRBD2. Per germline, CDR1 LNHDA and CDR2 SQIVND (reference sequence). The CDR3 covers 16 residues. V shed 3 bases, J shed 2 bases, and the junction held 2 bases outside the gene matches. The CDR3 DNA is TGTGCCAGTAGTATGGGACTAGCGGGAGGAACCTACGAGCAGTACTTC. Protein sequence: CASSMGLAGGTYEQYF.

The gene calls are TRBV28 and TRBJ2-7; 9 bases are shared with TRBD2. Germline V gives CDR1 MDHEN, CDR2 SYDVKM. V gave up 7 bases and J gave up 2 bases; unmatched junction bases: 6. This CDR3 has 14 residues. The CDR3 nucleotides read TGTGCCAGCATCCTTAGCGGGAGCGCCTACGAGCAGTACTTC. Amino acids: CASILSGSAYEQYF.

The genes are TRBV5-1 and TRBJ2-2, with 8 bases that match TRBD1. Germline V CDR1 and CDR2: SGHRS, YFSETQ. The junction had 6 bases not matched to a gene; V was cut back by 3 bases and J by 2 bases. There are 16 residues in the CDR3. CDR3 in amino acids: CASSSDRVGNTGELFF. CDR3 in DNA: TGCGCCAGCAGCTCGGACAGGGTGGGCAACACCGGGGAGCTGTTTTTT.

Comment on this clone: Other DNA sequences within the sample encode an identical CDR3. CDR3 DNA sequence: TGTGCCAGCAGTTTAACGGGCCGGGGCGAGCAGTACTTC. Protein: CASSLTGRGEQYF. The V gene is TRBV28, the J gene TRBJ2-7; maybe TRBD2 (5 bases). Germline CDR1 reads MDHEN; CDR2 reads SYDVKM. The CDR3 is made up of 13 amino acids. Trimming took off 2 bases at V and 6 bases at J, with 11 bases between the two ends.

The chain has TRBV19 and TRBJ1-2; 9 bases match TRBD1. Germline V gene sequence: CDR1 LNHDA, CDR2 SQIVND (reference sequence). V was clipped by 7 bases and J by 4 bases; unmatched bases: 10. The CDR3 has 15 residues. In DNA, the CDR3 is TGTGCCAGTAAACAGGGGGCGAGTGGTGGCTATGGCTACACCTTC. This codes for CASKQGASGGYGYTF.

The J gene is TRBJ1-5, the V gene TRBV30, with 7 positions matching TRBD1. The ends lost 5 bases at V and 3 bases at J; junction bases unmatched: 7. The CDR3 totals 14 residues. Per germline, CDR1 GTSNPN and CDR2 SVGIG (reference sequence). Written as DNA, the CDR3 is TGTGCCTGGCAAACAGGGGCAAACAATCAGCCCCAGCATTTT. Protein product: CAWQTGANNQPQHF.

As for this clone: Other DNA sequences in the same sample also yield this CDR3. The gene calls are TRBV6-5 and TRBJ2-3, with D uncertain. The CDR3 totals 11 residues. Germline assignment: CDR1 MNHEY and CDR2 SVGAGI. V was shortened by 9 bases and J by 6 bases, with 10 bases between the two germline ends. This CDR3 reads CASSQSDTQYF. CDR3 sequence (DNA): TGTGCCAGTTCCCAATCGGATACGCAGTATTTT.

Notes on this clone: The conserved final phenylalanine or tryptophan is absent from the CDR3, which likely points to a read error. Because the CDR3's place on the DNA is in doubt, the DNA is left out and the CDR3 is given as listed by TCRdb. The chain links TRBV18 to TRBJ1-1; the D call in the table, TRBD1, was not verified against the DNA. Looked up from germline, CDR1 is KGHSH and CDR2 is LQKENI. With termini counted, the CDR3 has 16 amino acids. The CDR3 loop reads CASSPLYTGDGYPLQL.

The chain couples TRBV4-1 to TRBJ1-1; 7 nucleotides align to TRBD1. The germline V gene encodes CDR1 MGHRA and CDR2 YSYEKL. With 4 bases clipped from V and 1 base from J, the junction kept 6 bases outside the gene matches. This CDR3 is built from 15 residues. As DNA, the CDR3 is TGCGCCAGCAGCCCCGGGCAGGGGGGGAACACTGAAGCTTTCTTT. Amino acids: CASSPGQGGNTEAFF.

In this sample, this clone turned up a few times. The chain is built from TRBV6-5 and TRBJ2-2; the match to TRBD1 covers 8 bases. V dropped 2 bases and J dropped 3; count of bases not matched to a gene: 5. The germline V gene has CDR1 MNHEY and CDR2 SVGAGI. The CDR3 is made up of 16 amino acids. CDR3 loop: CASSYGQGKDTGELFF. The CDR3 nucleotides are TGTGCCAGCAGTTACGGACAGGGAAAAGACACCGGGGAGCTGTTTTTT.